Each of the 7 T cell receptor beta chains below was sequenced from the same sample in a study of T cells expressing NK-cell markers (dated by TCRdb to the early 2020s). The receptor library was made with 5' RACE. Sequencing took place on an Illumina HiSeq 2000. Each entry corresponds to one CDR3 protein sequence from reads that TCRdb reprocessed, and DNA is not given. The sample table on file contains about 390,000 distinct CDR3 sequences. The ten largest make up about 10% of the sample. The sequencing sample was made of blood T cells: a sorted CD56 or NKG2C T cell subset, CD4+ or CD8+ T cells, or bulk PBMC T cells (not recorded which). Every receptor here comes from a woman aged 45-65 years in good health. Donor details come from another sample of the same person, matched by shared clones.

J is TRBJ2-1 and V is TRBV29-1; TCRdb designates TRBD2, a call that cannot be tested without DNA. Germline assignment: CDR1 SQVTM and CDR2 ANQGSEA. There are 14 residues in the CDR3. The CDR3: CSARAGGLANEQFF.

The V gene is TRBV11-3, the J gene TRBJ1-1; TCRdb proposes TRBD1, but this gene call is untestable without DNA. Germline values: CDR1 SGHNT, CDR2 YENEEA. The CDR3 is made up of 14 amino acids. This CDR3 is CASSLGDRGRRTFF.

The CDR3 spells CASDNRPVSGNTIYF. V and J are TRBV12-3 or TRBV12-4 and TRBJ1-3; the D call from TCRdb, TRBD1, cannot be confirmed without DNA. The CDR3 sequence is 15 residues long.

CDR3 protein: CASSQDSPGELFF. This chain connects TRBV7-6 to TRBJ2-2; TCRdb proposes TRBD1, but this gene call is untestable without DNA. CDR1 SGHVS and CDR2 FNYEAQ come from the germline V gene. There are 13 residues in the CDR3.

The chain joins TRBV25-1 to TRBJ2-5; TCRdb's D call of TRBD2 is untestable without DNA. The germline gives CDR1 MGHDK, CDR2 SYGVNS. The CDR3 is made up of 15 amino acids. This CDR3 reads CASSSSGRREETQYF.

The CDR3 loop is CASSSTGVTDTQYF. The chain recombines TRBV14 with TRBJ2-3; the D gene TCRdb calls, TRBD1, cannot be checked with no DNA. CDR3 length: 14 amino acids. Germline CDR1 SGHDN, CDR2 FVKESK.

The rearrangement uses TRBV27 and TRBJ1-5; TCRdb reports TRBD1, a call that lacks DNA to check it against. Germline-derived CDR1 and CDR2 are MNHEY and SMNVEV (reference sequence). The CDR3 spans 18 residues. Here the CDR3 reads CASSFAGPGAGSDQPQHF.